These 30 T cell receptor beta chains were sequenced from one sample in a study of blood T cell repertoires in COVID-19 (dated by TCRdb to the early 2020s). To prepare the library, the immunoSEQ multiplex PCR assay was applied. TCRdb obtained this table from immuneACCESS and retained in-frame rearrangements with V and J assigned. These tables miss some clones; where compared with another copy, unresolved V genes account for less than half of the shortfall, and the remainder is unexplained. This sample lists 250,000 to 350,000 clones; 70% to 90% were detected once. Of the sample, around 12% falls within the top ten clones. The sequenced material came from peripheral blood. These receptors were obtained from a woman aged 60-75 years with acute or convalescent COVID-19.

The rearrangement links TRBV28 to TRBJ2-7; 10 bases align to TRBD2. Germline V gene data show CDR1 as MDHEN and CDR2 as SYDVKM. CDR3 length equals 12 residues. V was clipped by 8 bases and J by 13 bases; unmatched bases: 11. The CDR3, as DNA: TGTGCCAGCGGCAAGGAGCGGGGGGGTTCCTACTTC. It is translated as CASGKERGGSYF.

As DNA, the CDR3 is TGTGCCAGCAGTTACTCCCCAGGGCCCACCGGGGAGCTGTTTTTT. Translated: CASSYSPGPTGELFF. The chain couples TRBV6-2 or TRBV6-3 to TRBJ2-2, with a possible D match to TRBD1 (5 bases). From germline, CDR1 is MNHEY and CDR2 SVGEGT. CDR3 length: 15 amino acids. The V end was cut by 0 bases, the J end by 4 bases, with 9 bases between.

The chain combines TRBV27 with TRBJ1-5; TRBD1 might be the D (5 bases). The V gene lost 3 bases and the J gene lost 0 bases, with 6 bases spanning the gap. The CDR3 extends over 14 amino acids. Germline V gives CDR1 MNHEY, CDR2 SMNVEV (reference sequence). The CDR3 reads CASSFRASNQPQHF. The CDR3 region has the DNA TGTGCCAGCAGTTTCAGGGCTAGCAATCAGCCCCAGCATTTT.

This rearrangement joins TRBV11-2 to TRBJ1-2; 8 nucleotides line up with TRBD1. With V trimmed by 1 base and J by 7 bases, 11 bases remained unmatched. The CDR3 spans 16 residues. From germline, CDR1 is SGHAT and CDR2 FQNNGV. CDR3 DNA: TGTGCCAGCAGCTTAGCAGGGGGCCGCTATACCAGTGGCTACACCTTC. It translates to CASSLAGGRYTSGYTF.

This chain uses TRBV28 with TRBJ2-4; 12 positions agree with TRBD2. Germline V gives CDR1 MDHEN, CDR2 SYDVKM. The CDR3 sequence is 20 residues long. V shed 6 bases and J 0 bases; nucleotides not matched to a gene: 15. The CDR3 nucleotides are TGTGCCAGCAGGAGGAGCAGGTCTAGCGGGGGGGTTCTAGCCAAAAACATTCAGTACTTC. It is translated as CASRRSRSSGGVLAKNIQYF.

V usage is TRBV2 and J usage is TRBJ1-1; TRBD1 is a possible D gene (5 bases). The germline V and J ends were trimmed by 7 bases and 4 bases, with 16 bases remaining between them. Germline V gives CDR1 SNHLY, CDR2 FYNNEI. The length of the CDR3 is 14 residues. In DNA form, the CDR3 reads TGTGCCAGCACCTCAAATGGGGCCCGCACTGAAGCTTTCTTT. Translating gives CASTSNGARTEAFF.

The V and J genes are TRBV4-1 and TRBJ2-2; perhaps TRBD1 as D (7 bases). CDR3 size: 16 residues. CDR1 is MGHRA and CDR2 is YSYEKL in the germline V gene. Trimming removed 8 bases from V and 6 bases from J, with 22 bases in between. CDR3 sequence: CASGQSGGLLAGELFF. The CDR3 DNA reads TGCGCCAGCGGACAGTCAGGGGGGTTATTGGCCGGGGAGCTGTTTTTT.

The rearrangement links TRBV18 to TRBJ1-3, with unresolved D. In germline, CDR1 is KGHSH, CDR2 LQKENI. The CDR3 is made up of 15 amino acids. Trimming shortened V by 3 bases and J by 8 bases, and 17 bases separated the two germline ends. CDR3 DNA sequence: TGTGCCAGCTCACCCAGGTCGGAGGGTCGAGACACCATATATTTT. Its translation: CASSPRSEGRDTIYF.

The chain has TRBV15 and TRBJ2-3; 10 bases are shared with TRBD1. V shed 0 bases, J shed 5 bases, and the junction held 5 bases outside the gene matches. This CDR3 has 16 amino acids. Germline values: CDR1 LNHNV, CDR2 YYDKDF (reference sequence). The CDR3 region has the DNA TGTGCCACCAGCAGAGAGGGACAGGGGAGGATAGATACGCAGTATTTT. Its translation: CATSREGQGRIDTQYF.

The V call is TRBV6-5, the J call TRBJ2-1; TRBD2 aligns across 7 bases. Looked up from germline, CDR1 is MNHEY and CDR2 is SVGAGI. The V and J ends lost 6 bases and 1 base, in that order; junction bases with no gene match: 6. This CDR3 is 15 amino acids long. CDR3 sequence reads: CASRSTSSSYNEQFF. CDR3 nucleotides: TGTGCCAGCAGATCGACTAGCTCGTCCTACAATGAGCAGTTCTTC.

CDR3 DNA sequence: TGCGCCAGCAGCCAAGACATCAGGGCCAACTATGGCTACACCTTC. Its translation: CASSQDIRANYGYTF. The chain joins TRBV4-1 to TRBJ1-2, with D perhaps matching TRBD1 (5 bases). The CDR3 sequence is 15 residues long. CDR1 and CDR2 from the germline V gene are MGHRA and YSYEKL. The V end lost 0 bases, the J end lost 2 bases, and 10 bases lay between the germline ends.

This clone was recorded only once. The chain uses TRBV24-1 and TRBJ2-1; 7 nucleotides line up with TRBD2. The CDR3 covers 16 residues. Germline CDR1 and CDR2: KGHDR and SFDVKD. V was pared by 4 bases and J by 7 bases, with 12 bases of the junction left unmatched. CDR3 bases: TGTGCCACCAGTGAAGTCGGGGGAGGGCCTGCGAATGAGCAGTTCTTC. This codes for CATSEVGGGPANEQFF.

The rearrangement joins TRBV3-1 (or the pseudogene TRBV3-2) to TRBJ1-1; 9 positions match TRBD1. The CDR3 loop spans 14 amino acids. Germline trimming cut 4 bases from V and 6 bases from J; bases unmatched to any gene: 6. The germline gives CDR1 LGHDT, CDR2 YNNKEL (reference sequence). This chain's CDR3 is CASSLTGGAPEAFF. The CDR3 nucleotides are TGTGCCAGCAGCCTTACAGGGGGCGCCCCTGAAGCTTTCTTT.

The chain joins TRBV3-1 (or the pseudogene TRBV3-2) to TRBJ2-7; tentatively, D is TRBD2 (5 bases). V lost 5 bases and J lost 6, with 20 bases in between. Germline V gives CDR1 LGHDT, CDR2 YNNKEL (reference sequence). The CDR3 runs 15 residues. CDR3 protein: CASSTFGVGSGEQYF. The CDR3 coding sequence is TGTGCCAGCAGCACTTTCGGGGTCGGTAGTGGCGAGCAGTACTTC.

V gene TRBV7-9 combines with J gene TRBJ1-2; 7 positions agree with TRBD1. J gave up 4 bases and V 2 bases, and 19 bases lay outside the gene matches. CDR3 length: 19 amino acids. CDR1 and CDR2 from the germline V gene are SEHNR and FQNEAQ (reference sequence). This CDR3 reads CASSLIGPVVGTDLYGYTF. Written as DNA, the CDR3 is TGTGCCAGCAGCTTAATCGGGCCCGTGGTAGGGACAGACCTCTATGGCTACACCTTC.

This clone has more than one count but fewer than ten. V gene TRBV10-3 combines with J gene TRBJ1-5; 7 bases fit TRBD1. Germline loops: CDR1 ENHRY, CDR2 SYGVKD. This CDR3 is built from 14 residues. The ends lost 3 bases at V and 7 bases at J; junction bases unmatched: 6. DNA for the CDR3: TGTGCCATCAGTGATATGACAGGGCCGCAGCCCCAGCATTTT. The encoded protein is CAISDMTGPQPQHF.

The chain has TRBV28 and TRBJ2-7; 8 positions agree with TRBD2. The germline gives CDR1 MDHEN, CDR2 SYDVKM. V lost 2 bases and J lost 1; bases outside the gene matches: 7. The CDR3 extends over 16 amino acids. CDR3 sequence reads: CASSLGMSGGSYEQYF. CDR3 nucleotides: TGTGCCAGCAGTTTAGGGATGAGCGGGGGTTCCTACGAGCAGTACTTC.

The chain links TRBV2 to TRBJ2-1, with 9 bases lining up with TRBD1. V dropped 8 bases and J dropped 7; count of bases not matched to a gene: 6. The CDR3 spans 13 residues. Germline CDR1 and CDR2: SNHLY and FYNNEI. The DNA for the CDR3 is TGTGCCAGCCACCGACAGGGGGGTAATGAGCAGTTCTTC. Residues: CASHRQGGNEQFF.

The V and J genes are TRBV7-3 and TRBJ2-1; 11 bases map to TRBD2. The CDR3 is made up of 15 amino acids. The V segment lost 6 bases and the J segment 4 bases; nucleotides outside the gene matches: 5. Germline CDR1 is SGHTA and CDR2 is FQGTGA. The CDR3 loop is CASSMGLAEYNEQFF. Written as DNA, the CDR3 is TGTGCCAGCAGTATGGGACTAGCGGAGTACAATGAGCAGTTCTTC.

This chain connects TRBV28 to TRBJ1-1; 12 bases match TRBD1. There are 16 residues in the CDR3. Trimming took 2 bases from V and 7 from J; bases not matched to a gene: 8. In germline, CDR1 is MDHEN, CDR2 SYDVKM. The CDR3 DNA follows: TGTGCCAGCAGTTTAGGGGACAGGGGGCGCTTTGATGAAGCTTTCTTT. Amino acids: CASSLGDRGRFDEAFF.

The rearrangement links TRBV28 to TRBJ1-2; 9 bases agree with TRBD1. Germline V gives CDR1 MDHEN, CDR2 SYDVKM. The CDR3 is made up of 13 amino acids. Trimming cost V 11 bases and J 5 bases; bases outside gene matches: 9. The CDR3 region is CACGGQGYYGYTF. The CDR3 bases are TGTGCCTGCGGCGGACAGGGGTATTATGGCTACACCTTC.

The chain carries TRBV6-6 and TRBJ2-7, with D perhaps matching TRBD1 (6 bases). The V end was cut by 4 bases, the J end by 4 bases, with 14 bases between. Germline V gene lookup returns CDR1 MNHNY and CDR2 SVGAGI (reference sequence). The CDR3 runs to 14 residues. The CDR3 sequence is CASSSTGQLYEQYF. CDR3 DNA: TGTGCCAGCAGTTCAACGGGACAACTATACGAGCAGTACTTC.

V and J are TRBV27 and TRBJ1-4; tentative D call: TRBD1 (6 bases). Trimming shortened V by 2 bases and J by 6 bases, and 19 bases separated the two germline ends. CDR1 and CDR2 (germline): MNHEY, SMNVEV (reference sequence). CDR3 size: 17 residues. Written as DNA, the CDR3 is TGTGCCAGCAGTTTAGGCTCGGGGGGCTATTTAGATGAAAAACTGTTTTTT. This gives the protein CASSLGSGGYLDEKLFF.

This sequence joins TRBV28 and TRBJ1-1; D gene uncertain. The CDR3 is 12 amino acids. Per the germline V gene, CDR1 is MDHEN and CDR2 is SYDVKM. V shed 2 bases and J shed 3 bases, with 4 bases lying between them. The CDR3 is CASSLRYTEAFF. CDR3 DNA sequence: TGTGCCAGCAGTTTACGGTACACTGAAGCTTTCTTT. Supplemented by reference TRBV28 and TRBJ1-1, the full variable domain reads DVKVTQSSRYLVKRTGEKVFLECVQDMDHENMFWYRQDPGLGLRLIYFSYDVKMKEKGDIPEGYSVSREKKERFSLILESASTNQTSMYLCASSLRYTEAFFGQGTRLTVV.

The V and J genes are TRBV6-5 and TRBJ1-1; maybe TRBD1 (5 bases). Trimming shortened V by 7 bases and J by 1 base, and 10 bases separated the two germline ends. Germline-derived CDR1 and CDR2 are MNHEY and SVGAGI. The CDR3 covers 13 residues. In nucleotides, the CDR3 is TGTGCCAGCACTTTGGGGGGGAACACTGAAGCTTTCTTT. Protein: CASTLGGNTEAFF.

V usage is TRBV30 and J usage is TRBJ1-4, with TRBD1 matching over 8 bases. Per the germline V gene, CDR1 is GTSNPN and CDR2 is SVGIG (reference sequence). This CDR3 comprises 12 residues. V trimming: 8 bases; J trimming: 6 bases; junction bases outside the gene matches: 5. The CDR3: CARTGHDEKLFF. CDR3 DNA sequence: TGTGCCCGGACAGGGCACGATGAAAAACTGTTTTTT. Using reference TRBV30 and TRBJ1-4 for the parts outside the CDR3, the full variable domain is SQTIHQWPATLVQPVGSPLSLECTVEGTSNPNLYWYRQAAGRGLQLLFYSVGIGQISSEVPQNLSASRPQDRQFILSSKKLLLSDSGFYLCARTGHDEKLFFGSGTQLSVL.

This clone has a handful of counts. This chain links TRBV28 with TRBJ2-5; 11 bases fit TRBD2. Germline CDR1 MDHEN, CDR2 SYDVKM. With V trimmed by 2 bases and J by 7 bases, 15 bases remained unmatched. There are 18 residues in the CDR3. The CDR3 reads CASSLTVLAGGYKRTQYF. The CDR3 DNA sequence: TGTGCCAGCAGTTTAACGGTGTTAGCGGGGGGGTACAAGAGGACCCAGTACTTC.

This clone was detected only once. The chain uses TRBV4-3 and TRBJ1-6; 7 positions agree with TRBD1. V lost 1 base and J lost 7; bases outside the gene matches: 4. The CDR3 consists of 15 residues. The germline gives CDR1 LGHNA, CDR2 YSLEER. CDR3 sequence: CASSQAPRGNSPLHF. The CDR3 DNA is TGCGCCAGCAGCCAAGCTCCCAGGGGGAATTCACCCCTCCACTTT.

This chain joins TRBV2 and TRBJ1-4; 9 positions agree with TRBD1. CDR1 and CDR2 from the germline V gene are SNHLY and FYNNEI. The CDR3 is 14 residues long. The V segment lost 3 bases and the J segment 10 bases; nucleotides outside the gene matches: 6. As DNA, the CDR3 is TGTGCCAGCAGTGAGGGACAGGGATTAGGAAAACTGTTTTTT. This gives the protein CASSEGQGLGKLFF.

This clone was observed a handful of times. The chain employs TRBV24-1 and TRBJ1-4, with D uncertain. This CDR3 contains 13 residues. Germline assignment: CDR1 KGHDR and CDR2 SFDVKD. The V end lost 4 bases, the J end lost 8 bases, and 10 bases lay between the germline ends. In DNA, the CDR3 is TGTGCCACCAGTGACAGGCACGGAGAAAAACTGTTTTTT. It yields the protein CATSDRHGEKLFF.